The 9 T cell receptor beta chains reported below all come from one sample, sequenced in a study of yellow fever vaccine responses in identical twins. TCRdb redid the calling of the RT-PCR reads with MiXCR, one entry per CDR3 protein. The sample records nearly 2,500 distinct CDR3 sequences, approximately 87% being singletons. The sample consisted of T cells from blood (PBMCs), unsorted or a sorted subset (not recorded which), taken before or after yellow fever vaccination (not recorded which). The receptors were sampled from a woman younger than 35 who received the yellow fever vaccine.

The V call is TRBV9, the J call TRBJ2-3; 9 bases line up with TRBD2. From germline, CDR1 is SGDLS and CDR2 YYNGEE. CDR3 length equals 15 residues. The ends lost 4 bases at V and 5 bases at J; junction bases unmatched: 8. The CDR3 sequence is CASSISGSVGDTQYF. CDR3 DNA sequence: TGTGCCAGCAGCATTAGCGGGAGCGTTGGAGATACGCAGTATTTT.

This clonotype was counted once. The rearrangement links TRBV7-7 to TRBJ1-5, with D perhaps matching TRBD1 (6 bases). CDR3 length equals 15 residues. Germline V gives CDR1 SSHAT, CDR2 FNYEAQ (reference sequence). V was clipped by 7 bases and J by 2 bases, with 15 bases between them. The CDR3 reads CASIPPDRCNQPQHF. For the CDR3, the DNA is TGTGCCAGCATTCCTCCGGACAGATGCAATCAGCCCCAGCATTTT.

The V gene is TRBV9, the J gene TRBJ2-3, with 7 bases identical to TRBD2. V trimming: 0 bases; J trimming: 1 base; junction bases outside the gene matches: 5. The CDR3 contains 16 residues. CDR1 and CDR2 from the germline V gene are SGDLS and YYNGEE. The CDR3 DNA sequence: TGTGCCAGCAGCGTAGGAGTAGCGGGCCGCACAGATACGCAGTATTTT. Encoded protein: CASSVGVAGRTDTQYF.

V usage is TRBV7-9 and J usage is TRBJ2-7; D is unresolved. This CDR3 is 13 amino acids long. V gave up 5 bases and J gave up 2 bases, with 10 bases separating them. CDR1 SEHNR and CDR2 FQNEAQ come from the germline V gene (reference sequence). DNA for the CDR3: TGTGCCAGCAGCCCCACCCTAGCCTACGAGCAGTACTTC. It encodes CASSPTLAYEQYF.

By sample fraction, this clonotype is large (0.1 to 1%). This chain connects TRBV2 to TRBJ1-5, with D possibly being TRBD1 (5 bases). V shed 3 bases and J shed 1 base, with 7 bases lying between them. The germline V gene encodes CDR1 SNHLY and CDR2 FYNNEI. The CDR3 extends over 14 amino acids. The CDR3 nucleotides read TGTGCCAGCAGTGAGGGACGCAGCAATCAGCCCCAGCATTTT. Its protein product is CASSEGRSNQPQHF.

The chain employs TRBV5-6 and TRBJ2-1, with D maybe TRBD2 (6 bases). The CDR3 contains 13 residues. Trimming took off 7 bases at V and 5 bases at J, with 13 bases between the two ends. Germline lookup yields CDR1 SGHDT and CDR2 YYEEEE. CDR3 protein: CASLGGRDNEQFF. The CDR3 DNA reads as TGTGCCAGCCTTGGGGGGAGAGACAATGAGCAGTTCTTC.

V is TRBV28 and J is TRBJ2-1, with D tentatively TRBD1 or TRBD2 (5 bases each). CDR3 length: 15 amino acids. Germline V gives CDR1 MDHEN, CDR2 SYDVKM. The V end lost 3 bases, the J end lost 6 bases, and 15 bases lay between the germline ends. The DNA of the CDR3 is TGTGCCAGCAGTTTCGGGGACCGCCTTGTCAATGAGCAGTTCTTC. This sequence encodes CASSFGDRLVNEQFF.

The chain combines TRBV6-5 with TRBJ2-1, with 8 bases that match TRBD1. Germline-derived CDR1 and CDR2 are MNHEY and SVGAGI. This CDR3 has 15 residues. Germline trimming cut 0 bases from V and 7 bases from J; bases unmatched to any gene: 5. CDR3 nucleotides: TGTGCCAGCAGTTACTCGTGGGACAGGCCTAATGAGCAGTTCTTC. Encoded protein: CASSYSWDRPNEQFF.

This rearrangement joins TRBV5-1 to TRBJ1-4; no firm D call. Trimming cost V 4 bases and J 5 bases, with 12 bases left between them. CDR3 length: 14 amino acids. CDR1 and CDR2 from the germline V gene are SGHRS and YFSETQ. CDR3: CASSLYYINEKLFF. CDR3 DNA: TGCGCCAGCAGCCTCTACTACATAAATGAAAAACTGTTTTTT.